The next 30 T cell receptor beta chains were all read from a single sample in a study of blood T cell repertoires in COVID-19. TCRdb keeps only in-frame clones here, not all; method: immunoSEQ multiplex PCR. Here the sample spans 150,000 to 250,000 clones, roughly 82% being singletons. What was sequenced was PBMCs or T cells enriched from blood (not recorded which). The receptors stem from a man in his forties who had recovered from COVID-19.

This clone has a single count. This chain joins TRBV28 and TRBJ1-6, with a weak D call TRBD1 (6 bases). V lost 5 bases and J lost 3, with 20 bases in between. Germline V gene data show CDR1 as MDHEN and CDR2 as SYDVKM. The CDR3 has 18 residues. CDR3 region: CASSIYTATGNYNSPLHF. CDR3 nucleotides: TGTGCCAGCAGTATCTACACTGCGACAGGCAACTATAATTCACCCCTCCACTTT.

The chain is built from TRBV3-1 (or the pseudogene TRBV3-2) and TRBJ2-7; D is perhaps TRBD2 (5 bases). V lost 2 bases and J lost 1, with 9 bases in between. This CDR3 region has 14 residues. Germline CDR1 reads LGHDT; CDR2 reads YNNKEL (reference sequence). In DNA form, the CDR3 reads TGTGCCAGCAGCCAAAATGGAGGTTCCTACGAGCAGTACTTC. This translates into CASSQNGGSYEQYF.

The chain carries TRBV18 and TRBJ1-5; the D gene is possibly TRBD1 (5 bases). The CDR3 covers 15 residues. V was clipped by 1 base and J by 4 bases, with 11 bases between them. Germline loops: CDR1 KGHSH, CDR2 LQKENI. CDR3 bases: TGTGCCAGCTCACCACAGGGGATTAAGAATCAGCCCCAGCATTTT. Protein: CASSPQGIKNQPQHF.

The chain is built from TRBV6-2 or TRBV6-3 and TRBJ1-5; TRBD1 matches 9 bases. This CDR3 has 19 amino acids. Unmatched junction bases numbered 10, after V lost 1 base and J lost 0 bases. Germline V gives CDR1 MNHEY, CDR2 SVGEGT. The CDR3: CASSYFRDRVEGSNQPQHF. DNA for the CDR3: TGTGCCAGCAGTTACTTCCGGGACAGGGTGGAGGGTAGCAATCAGCCCCAGCATTTT.

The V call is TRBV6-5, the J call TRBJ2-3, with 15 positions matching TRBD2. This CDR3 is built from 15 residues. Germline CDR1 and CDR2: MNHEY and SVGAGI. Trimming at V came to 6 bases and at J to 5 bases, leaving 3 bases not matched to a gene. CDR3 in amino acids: CASSWGLAGGDTQYF. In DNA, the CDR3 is TGTGCCAGCAGCTGGGGACTAGCGGGAGGAGATACGCAGTATTTT.

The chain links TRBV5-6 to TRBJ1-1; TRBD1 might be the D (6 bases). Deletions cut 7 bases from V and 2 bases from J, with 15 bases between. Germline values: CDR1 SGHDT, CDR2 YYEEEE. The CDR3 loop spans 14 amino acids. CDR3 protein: CASGGRTANTEAFF. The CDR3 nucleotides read TGTGCCAGCGGGGGCAGGACAGCAAACACTGAAGCTTTCTTT.

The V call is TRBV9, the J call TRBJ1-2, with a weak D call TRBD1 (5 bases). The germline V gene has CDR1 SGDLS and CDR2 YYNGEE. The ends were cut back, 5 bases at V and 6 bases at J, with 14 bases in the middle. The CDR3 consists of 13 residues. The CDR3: CASRFGGFDGYTF. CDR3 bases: TGTGCCAGCAGGTTTGGGGGGTTTGATGGCTACACCTTC.

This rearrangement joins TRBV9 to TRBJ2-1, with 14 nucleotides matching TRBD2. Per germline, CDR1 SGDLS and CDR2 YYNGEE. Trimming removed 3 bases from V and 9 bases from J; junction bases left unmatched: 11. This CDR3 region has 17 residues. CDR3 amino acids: CASSARLAGGQVGEQFF. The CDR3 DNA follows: TGTGCCAGCAGCGCCCGACTAGCGGGAGGGCAAGTAGGTGAGCAGTTCTTC. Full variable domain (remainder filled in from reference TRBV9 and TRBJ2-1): DSGVTQTPKHLITATGQRVTLRCSPRSGDLSVYWYQQSLDQGLQFLIQYYNGEERAKGNILERFSAQQFPDLHSELNLSSLELGDSALYFCASSARLAGGQVGEQFFGPGTRLTVL.

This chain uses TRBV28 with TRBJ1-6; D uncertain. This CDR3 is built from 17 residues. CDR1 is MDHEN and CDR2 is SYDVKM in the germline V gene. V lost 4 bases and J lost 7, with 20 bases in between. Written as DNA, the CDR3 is TGTGCCAGCAGTTCAAACATGGGAGGCGGTAGAAATTCACCCCTCCACTTT. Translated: CASSSNMGGGRNSPLHF.

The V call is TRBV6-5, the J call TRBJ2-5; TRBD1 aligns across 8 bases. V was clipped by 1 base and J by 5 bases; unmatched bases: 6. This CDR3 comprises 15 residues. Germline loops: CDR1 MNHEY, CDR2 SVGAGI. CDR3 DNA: TGTGCCAGCAGTTACTTGGCAGGGGGCCCTGAGACCCAGTACTTC. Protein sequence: CASSYLAGGPETQYF.

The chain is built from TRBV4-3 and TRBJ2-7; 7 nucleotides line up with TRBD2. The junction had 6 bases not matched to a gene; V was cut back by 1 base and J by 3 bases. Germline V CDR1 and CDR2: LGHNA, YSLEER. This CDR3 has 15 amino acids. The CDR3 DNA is TGCGCCAGCAGCCAAGGGCTGGGAGGGATCTACGAGCAGTACTTC. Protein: CASSQGLGGIYEQYF.

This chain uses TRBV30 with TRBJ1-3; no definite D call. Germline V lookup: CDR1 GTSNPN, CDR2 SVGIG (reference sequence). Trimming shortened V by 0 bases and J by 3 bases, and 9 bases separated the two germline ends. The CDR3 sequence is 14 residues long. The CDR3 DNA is TGTGCCTGGAGTGTACGAGGGATTGGAAACACCATATATTTT. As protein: CAWSVRGIGNTIYF.

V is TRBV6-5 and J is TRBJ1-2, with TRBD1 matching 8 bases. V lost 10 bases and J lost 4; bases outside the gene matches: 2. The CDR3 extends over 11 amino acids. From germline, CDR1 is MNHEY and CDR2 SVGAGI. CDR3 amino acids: CATTGGYGYTF. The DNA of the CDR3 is TGTGCCACCACAGGGGGCTATGGCTACACCTTC.

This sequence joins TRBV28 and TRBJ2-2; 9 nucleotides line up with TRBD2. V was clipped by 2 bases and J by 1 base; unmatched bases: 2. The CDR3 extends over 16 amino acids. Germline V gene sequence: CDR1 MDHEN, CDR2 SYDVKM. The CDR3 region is CASSLGGRVNTGELFF. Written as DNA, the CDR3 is TGTGCCAGCAGTTTAGGCGGGAGGGTGAACACCGGGGAGCTGTTTTTT.

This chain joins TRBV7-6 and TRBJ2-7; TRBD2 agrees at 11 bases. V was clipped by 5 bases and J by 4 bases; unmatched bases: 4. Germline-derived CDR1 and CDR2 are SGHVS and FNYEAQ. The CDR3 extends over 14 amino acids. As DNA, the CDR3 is TGTGCCAGCAGCCCGGGACTAGCGGCTTACGAGCAGTACTTC. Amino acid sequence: CASSPGLAAYEQYF.

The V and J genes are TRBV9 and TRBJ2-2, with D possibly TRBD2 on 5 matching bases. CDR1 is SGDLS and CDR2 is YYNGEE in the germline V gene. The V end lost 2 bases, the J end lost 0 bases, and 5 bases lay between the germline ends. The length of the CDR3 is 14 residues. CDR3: CASSVGTNTGELFF. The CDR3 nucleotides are TGTGCCAGCAGCGTCGGGACGAACACCGGGGAGCTGTTTTTT. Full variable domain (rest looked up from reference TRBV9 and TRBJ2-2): DSGVTQTPKHLITATGQRVTLRCSPRSGDLSVYWYQQSLDQGLQFLIQYYNGEERAKGNILERFSAQQFPDLHSELNLSSLELGDSALYFCASSVGTNTGELFFGEGSRLTVL.

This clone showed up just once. The CDR3 sequence: CARYRRDFPNYGYTF. The CDR3 DNA is TGTGCCAGGTACAGGAGGGATTTCCCTAACTATGGCTACACCTTC. V gene TRBV21-1 combines with J gene TRBJ1-2. TRBV21-1 is assigned pseudogene status. The CDR3 has 15 amino acids.

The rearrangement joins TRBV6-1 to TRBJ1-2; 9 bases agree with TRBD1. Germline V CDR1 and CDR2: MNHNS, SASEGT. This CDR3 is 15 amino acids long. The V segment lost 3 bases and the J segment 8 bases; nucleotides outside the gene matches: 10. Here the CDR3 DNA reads TGTGCCAGCAGTGACCCACAGGGGGCCGAAGAGGGCTACACCTTC. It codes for CASSDPQGAEEGYTF.

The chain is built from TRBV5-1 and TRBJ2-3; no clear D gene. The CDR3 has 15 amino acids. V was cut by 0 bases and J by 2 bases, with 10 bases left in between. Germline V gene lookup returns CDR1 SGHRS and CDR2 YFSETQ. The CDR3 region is CASSLVALSTDTQYF. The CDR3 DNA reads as TGCGCCAGCAGCTTGGTAGCCCTGTCCACAGATACGCAGTATTTT.

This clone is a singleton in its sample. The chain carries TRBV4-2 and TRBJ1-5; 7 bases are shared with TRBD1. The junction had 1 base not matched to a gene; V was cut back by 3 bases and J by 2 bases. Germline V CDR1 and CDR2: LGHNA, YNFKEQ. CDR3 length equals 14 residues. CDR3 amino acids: CASSHRGGNQPQHF. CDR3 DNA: TGTGCCAGCAGCCACAGGGGGGGCAATCAGCCCCAGCATTTT.

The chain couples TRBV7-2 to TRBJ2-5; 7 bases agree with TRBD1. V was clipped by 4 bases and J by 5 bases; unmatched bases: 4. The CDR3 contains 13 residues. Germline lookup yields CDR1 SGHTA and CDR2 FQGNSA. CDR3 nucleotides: TGTGCCAGCAGCTCCCAGGACAGGGAGACCCAGTACTTC. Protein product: CASSSQDRETQYF.

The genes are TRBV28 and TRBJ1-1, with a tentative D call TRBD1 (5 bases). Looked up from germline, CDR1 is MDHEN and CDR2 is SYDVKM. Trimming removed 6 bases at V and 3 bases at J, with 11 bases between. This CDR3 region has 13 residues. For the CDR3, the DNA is TGTGCCAGCAGACCTCAGGGATACACTGAAGCTTTCTTT. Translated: CASRPQGYTEAFF.

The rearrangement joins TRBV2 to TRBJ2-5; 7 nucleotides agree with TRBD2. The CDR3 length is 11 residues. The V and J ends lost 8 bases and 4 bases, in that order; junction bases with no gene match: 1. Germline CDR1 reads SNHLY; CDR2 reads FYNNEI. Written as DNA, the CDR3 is TGTGCCAGCTTAGCGGGAGAGACCCAGTACTTC. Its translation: CASLAGETQYF.

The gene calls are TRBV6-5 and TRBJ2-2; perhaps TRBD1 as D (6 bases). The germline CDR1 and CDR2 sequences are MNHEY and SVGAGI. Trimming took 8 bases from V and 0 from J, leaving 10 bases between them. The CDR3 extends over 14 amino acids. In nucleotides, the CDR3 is TGTGCCAGCGGGGGACACCCGAACACCGGGGAGCTGTTTTTT. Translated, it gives CASGGHPNTGELFF.

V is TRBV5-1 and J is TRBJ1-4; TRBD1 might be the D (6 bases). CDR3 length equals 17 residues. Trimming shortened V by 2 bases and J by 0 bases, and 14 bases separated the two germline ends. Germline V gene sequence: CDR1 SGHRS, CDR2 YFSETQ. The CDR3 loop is CASSFAGQSTTNEKLFF. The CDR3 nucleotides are TGCGCCAGCAGCTTTGCCGGACAGTCGACAACTAATGAAAAACTGTTTTTT.

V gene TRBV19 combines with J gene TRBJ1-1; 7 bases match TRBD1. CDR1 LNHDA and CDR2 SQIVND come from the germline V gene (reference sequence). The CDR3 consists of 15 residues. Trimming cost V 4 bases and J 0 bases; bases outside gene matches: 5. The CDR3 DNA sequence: TGTGCCAGTAGTAAGGGACAGTTCATGAACACTGAAGCTTTCTTT. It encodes CASSKGQFMNTEAFF.

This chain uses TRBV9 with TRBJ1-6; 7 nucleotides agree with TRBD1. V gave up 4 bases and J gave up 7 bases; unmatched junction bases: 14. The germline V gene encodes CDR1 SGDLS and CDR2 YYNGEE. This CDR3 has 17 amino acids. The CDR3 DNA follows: TGTGCCAGCAGCCCGAGTATTCGACAGGGTAACAATTCACCCCTCCACTTT. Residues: CASSPSIRQGNNSPLHF.

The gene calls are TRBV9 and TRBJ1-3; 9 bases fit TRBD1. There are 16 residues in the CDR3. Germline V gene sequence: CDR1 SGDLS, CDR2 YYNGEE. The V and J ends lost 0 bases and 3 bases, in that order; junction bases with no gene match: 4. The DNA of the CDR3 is TGTGCCAGCAGCGTAGATACAGGGGGCGGTGGAAACACCATATATTTT. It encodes CASSVDTGGGGNTIYF.

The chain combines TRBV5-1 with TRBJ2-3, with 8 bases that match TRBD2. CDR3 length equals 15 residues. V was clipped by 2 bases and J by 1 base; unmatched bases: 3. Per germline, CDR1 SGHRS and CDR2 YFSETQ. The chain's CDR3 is CASSFGAGGTDTQYF. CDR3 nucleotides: TGCGCCAGCAGCTTTGGAGCGGGAGGCACAGATACGCAGTATTTT.

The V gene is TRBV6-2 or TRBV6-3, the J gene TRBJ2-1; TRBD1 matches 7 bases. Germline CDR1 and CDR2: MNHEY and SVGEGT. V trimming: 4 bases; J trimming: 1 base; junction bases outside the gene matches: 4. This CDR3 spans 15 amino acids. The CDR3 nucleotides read TGTGCCAGCAGTTTTACAGGGGCTTCCTACAATGAGCAGTTCTTC. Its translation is CASSFTGASYNEQFF.